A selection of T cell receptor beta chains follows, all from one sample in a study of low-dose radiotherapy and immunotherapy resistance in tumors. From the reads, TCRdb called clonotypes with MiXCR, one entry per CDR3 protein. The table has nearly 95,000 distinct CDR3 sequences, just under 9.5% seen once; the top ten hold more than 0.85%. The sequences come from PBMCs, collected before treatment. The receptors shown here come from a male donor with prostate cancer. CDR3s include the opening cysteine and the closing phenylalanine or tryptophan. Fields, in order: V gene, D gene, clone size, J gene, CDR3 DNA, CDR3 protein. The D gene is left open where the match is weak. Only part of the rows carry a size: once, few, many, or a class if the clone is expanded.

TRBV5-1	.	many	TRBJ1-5	TGCGCCAGCAGCTTTGGTCCGGATAGCAATCAGCCCCAGCATTTT	CASSFGPDSNQPQHF
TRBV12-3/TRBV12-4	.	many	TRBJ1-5	TGTGCCAGCAGTTTAGGGGCCGAGTACAATCAGCCCCAGCATTTT	CASSLGAEYNQPQHF
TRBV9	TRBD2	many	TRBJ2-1	TGTGCCAGCAGCGTCATGGGACTAGCGGGAGTGGATGAGCAGTTCTTC	CASSVMGLAGVDEQFF
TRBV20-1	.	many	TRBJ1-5	TGCAGTGCTAGTAAGGGTACTAGCAATCAGCCCCAGCATTTT	CSASKGTSNQPQHF
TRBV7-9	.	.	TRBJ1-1	TGTGCCAGCTCCATATTTGTGAACACTGAAGCTTTCTTT	CASSIFVNTEAFF
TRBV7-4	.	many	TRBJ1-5	TGTGCCAGCAGCTTAAACGACGTAGGGCGAGCGCGCAATCAGCCCCAGCATTTT	CASSLNDVGRARNQPQHF
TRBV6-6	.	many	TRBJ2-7	TGTGCCAGCAGCGGACCTTCCTACGAGCAGTACTTC	CASSGPSYEQYF
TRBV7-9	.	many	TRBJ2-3	TGTGCCAGCAGCCCTAAGGAGAATAGCCTACCCAGCACAGATACGCAGTATTTT	CASSPKENSLPSTDTQYF
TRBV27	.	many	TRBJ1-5	TGTGCCAGCAGTTCCGCTTCGTGGGTGGATACTCAGCCCCAGCATTTT	CASSSASWVDTQPQHF
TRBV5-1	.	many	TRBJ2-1	TGCGCCAGCAGCTTATTGGGGAACTCCTACAATGAGCAGTTCTTC	CASSLLGNSYNEQFF
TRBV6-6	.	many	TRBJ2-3	TGTGCTAGCAACCCCGGAACCAGAGGAGATACGCAGTATTTT	CASNPGTRGDTQYF
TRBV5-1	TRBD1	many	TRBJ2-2	TGCGCCAGCAGCTTGGGAGACAGGGCCGGGGAGCTGTTTTTT	CASSLGDRAGELFF
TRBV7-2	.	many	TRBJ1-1	TGTGCCAGCAGCCTCGGAGTTGAAGCTTTCTTT	CASSLGVEAFF
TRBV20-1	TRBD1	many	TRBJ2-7	TGCAGTGCCCCGGCCCCACAGGGGATCCGCGAGCAGTACTTC	CSAPAPQGIREQYF
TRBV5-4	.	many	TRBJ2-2	TGTGCCAGCAGCTTAGGTGCGAGATTCGCCGGGGAGCTGTTTTTT	CASSLGARFAGELFF
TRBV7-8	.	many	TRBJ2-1	TGTGCCAGCGTTCTCGGTGGGACTGTCTACAATGAGCAGTTCTTC	CASVLGGTVYNEQFF
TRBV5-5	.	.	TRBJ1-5	TGTGCCAGCAGCTGGACATTTACAGGAGGGAGCAATCAGCCCCAGCATTTT	CASSWTFTGGSNQPQHF
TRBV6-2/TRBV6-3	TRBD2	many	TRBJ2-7	TGTGCCAGCAGTTGGACGACTAGCGGGAGGGATTACGAGCAGTACTTC	CASSWTTSGRDYEQYF
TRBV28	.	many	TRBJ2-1	TGTGCCAGCAGTTTATCGGCTAGCGTATACAATGAGCAGTTCTTC	CASSLSASVYNEQFF
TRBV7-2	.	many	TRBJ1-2	TGTGCCAGCAGCCGGCTTAGGGAAAACCAGGAAGACGGCTACACCTTC	CASSRLRENQEDGYTF
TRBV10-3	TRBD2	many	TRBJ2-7	TGTGCCATCAGTGAGTCCTCTAGCGGGAGGAACTACGAGCAGTACTTC	CAISESSSGRNYEQYF
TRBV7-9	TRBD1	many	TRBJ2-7	TGTGCCAGCAGCTCCCACGGGACAGGGATCTACGAGCAGTACTTC	CASSSHGTGIYEQYF
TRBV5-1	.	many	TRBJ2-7	TGCGCCAGCAGCTTGGATGGGTCCTACGAGCAGTACTTC	CASSLDGSYEQYF
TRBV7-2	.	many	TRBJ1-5	TGTGCCAGCAGCAGGCCCTCCCGGGACAATCAGCCCCAGCATTTT	CASSRPSRDNQPQHF
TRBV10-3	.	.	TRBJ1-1	TGTGCCATCAGTGCTGAGGGCACTGAAGCTTTCTTT	CAISAEGTEAFF
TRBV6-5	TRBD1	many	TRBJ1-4	TGTGCCAGCAGTACCGGACAGGGAGGTCGGAAACTGTTTTTT	CASSTGQGGRKLFF
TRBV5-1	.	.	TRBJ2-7	TGCGCCAGCAGCTTGGAAGTGACTAGTACGTCCGAGCAGTACTTC	CASSLEVTSTSEQYF
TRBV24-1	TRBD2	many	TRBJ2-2	TGTGCCACCAGTGACCCCGGGACTAGCAGGGCCGGGGAGCTGTTTTTT	CATSDPGTSRAGELFF
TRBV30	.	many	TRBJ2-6	TGTGCCGCGCCCGCAGTCGCTGGGGCCAACGTCCTGACTTTC	CAAPAVAGANVLTF
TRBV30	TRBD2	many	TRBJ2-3	TGTGCCTGCACCAGGACTAGCGGGATGACAGATACGCAGTATTTT	CACTRTSGMTDTQYF
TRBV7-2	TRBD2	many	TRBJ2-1	TGTGCCAGCGGACTAGTAGGTAATGAGCAGTTCTTC	CASGLVGNEQFF
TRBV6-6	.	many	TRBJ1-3	TGTGCCAGCGCGGGCGGAGGAAACACCATATATTTT	CASAGGGNTIYF
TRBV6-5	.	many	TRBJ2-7	TGTGCCAGCATCTCAAGGGCAGGCCCTTACGAGCAGTACTTC	CASISRAGPYEQYF
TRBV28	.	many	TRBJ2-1	TGTGCCAGCAGTTTATCTAGGCTAGCCTCTATCTACAATGAGCAGTTCTTC	CASSLSRLASIYNEQFF
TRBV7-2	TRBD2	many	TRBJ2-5	TGTGCCAGTTTGGGAGGGCGGCAAGAGACCCAGTACTTC	CASLGGRQETQYF
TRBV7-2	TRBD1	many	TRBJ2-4	TGTGCCAGCAGCTTACGGGCCGGGACAGGGGCCTTAGCCAAAAACATTCAGTACTTC	CASSLRAGTGALAKNIQYF
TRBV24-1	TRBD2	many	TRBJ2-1	TGTGCCACCAGTGACCCTAGCGGAGGGACCTACAATGAGCAGTTCTTC	CATSDPSGGTYNEQFF
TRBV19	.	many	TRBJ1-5	TGTGCCAGTACCCCGTCCGACTACAATCAGCCCCAGCATTTT	CASTPSDYNQPQHF
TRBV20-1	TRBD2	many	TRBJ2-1	TGCAGTGCTTCCCACCCGACTAGCGGGAGCGATGAGCAGTTCTTC	CSASHPTSGSDEQFF
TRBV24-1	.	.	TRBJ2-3	TGTGCCACCAGTGATTTGGGGGGTGCCACAGATACGCAGTATTTT	CATSDLGGATDTQYF
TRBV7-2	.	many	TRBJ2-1	TGTGCCAGCAGCTTTTCGGCGGAGTACAATGAGCAGTTCTTC	CASSFSAEYNEQFF
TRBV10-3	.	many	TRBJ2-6	TGTGCCATCGCGAGTTCTGGGGCCAACGTCCTGACTTTC	CAIASSGANVLTF
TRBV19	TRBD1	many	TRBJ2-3	TGTGCCAGTACCCAGACAGGGACGGGGACAGATACGCAGTATTTT	CASTQTGTGTDTQYF
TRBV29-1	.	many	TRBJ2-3	TGCAGCGTTGAATTAGGGCCGAAGGTCACAGATACGCAGTATTTT	CSVELGPKVTDTQYF
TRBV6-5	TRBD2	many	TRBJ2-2	TGTGCCAGCAGTTACTTTAGCGGGACAAACACCGGGGAGCTGTTTTTT	CASSYFSGTNTGELFF
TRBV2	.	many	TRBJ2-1	TGTGCCAGCAGTGGTCGGGGAAGCTACAATGAGCAGTTCTTC	CASSGRGSYNEQFF
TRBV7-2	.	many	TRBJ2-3	TGTGCCAGCAGCAGTAGGGTCAGCCATTTGGATACGCAGTATTTT	CASSSRVSHLDTQYF
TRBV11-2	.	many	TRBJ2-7	TGTGCCAGCAGCTCCTCCAGGACTACCTACGAGCAGTACTTC	CASSSSRTTYEQYF
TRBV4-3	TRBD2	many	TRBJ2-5	TGCGCCAGCAGCCAATCTTCGGCTAGCGGGAAAGAGACCCAGTACTTC	CASSQSSASGKETQYF
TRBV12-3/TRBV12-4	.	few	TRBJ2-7	TGTGCCAGCAGTTTAAGCAGGGGCAACAACGAGCAGTACTTC	CASSLSRGNNEQYF
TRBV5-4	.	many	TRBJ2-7	TGTGCCAGCAGCTTGTTAACCTCCGGTAACCGCCACGAGCAGTACTTC	CASSLLTSGNRHEQYF
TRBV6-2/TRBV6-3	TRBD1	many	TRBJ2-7	TGTGCCAGCAGAGGGACAGGGGGCTACGAGCAGTACTTC	CASRGTGGYEQYF
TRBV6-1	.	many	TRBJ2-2	TGTGCCAGCAGTGAAGGTGGCGGGTACGCTAACACCGGGGAGCTGTTTTTT	CASSEGGGYANTGELFF
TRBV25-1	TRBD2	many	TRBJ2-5	TGTGCCAGCGGAGCGTCGGGAGGGGTGAGAGAGACCCAGTACTTC	CASGASGGVRETQYF
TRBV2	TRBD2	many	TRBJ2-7	TGTGCCAGCAGGGGTGGGCGGAGCGGGAAATCCTACGAGCAGTACTTC	CASRGGRSGKSYEQYF
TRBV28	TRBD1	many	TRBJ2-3	TGTGCCAGCAGTCCACCCGGGACAGGGGTTAGGAATACGCAGTATTTT	CASSPPGTGVRNTQYF
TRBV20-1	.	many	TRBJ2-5	TGCAGTGCTATCGCCCTTCTGTGGGGGGAAAGGGGGGAGACCCAGTACTTC	CSAIALLWGERGETQYF
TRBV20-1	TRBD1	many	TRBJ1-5	TGCAGTGCTAGCACCGGGACAGGGCTCAATCAGCCCCAGCATTTT	CSASTGTGLNQPQHF
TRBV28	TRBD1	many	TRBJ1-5	TGTGCCAGCAGTAAGACCGGGACAGGGAATCAGCCCCAGCATTTT	CASSKTGTGNQPQHF
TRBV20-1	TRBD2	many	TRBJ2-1	TGCAGTGCAGAGGGGCGGGAGCGGTACAATGAGCAGTTCTTC	CSAEGRERYNEQFF